The 30 T cell receptor beta chains below all came from one sample that was sequenced in a study of shared clonotypes between healthy human individuals. Sequencing used immunoSEQ multiplex PCR; TCRdb keeps in-frame clones, though not all of them. The table records approximately 1.4 million clones, 95% to 99% of them present only once. Sample: naive CD4+ T cells sorted from blood. The subset was: CD45RA+ positively selected. These receptors all come from a man between 25 and 39 years old in good health.

This clone was observed once. The gene calls are TRBV28 and TRBJ2-7, with a tentative D call TRBD2 (5 bases). Trimming removed 7 bases at V and 4 bases at J, with 11 bases between. This CDR3 comprises 12 residues. The germline CDR1 and CDR2 sequences are MDHEN and SYDVKM. CDR3 sequence: CASTEGQYEQYF. CDR3 DNA sequence: TGTGCCAGCACCGAGGGTCAGTACGAGCAGTACTTC.

This clone appeared a single time. The chain links TRBV11-2 to TRBJ1-2; D possibly corresponds to TRBD1 (5 bases). In germline, CDR1 is SGHAT, CDR2 FQNNGV. The V end was cut by 1 base, the J end by 6 bases, with 6 bases between. The CDR3 spans 12 residues. The CDR3 is CASSLVGDGYTF. CDR3 DNA sequence: TGTGCCAGCAGCTTAGTGGGGGATGGCTACACCTTC. Combining the CDR3 with reference TRBV11-2 and TRBJ1-2 gives the whole variable domain EAGVAQSPRYKIIEKRQSVAFWCNPISGHATLYWYQQILGQGPKLLIQFQNNGVVDDSQLPKDRFSAERLKGVDSTLKIQPAKLEDSAVYLCASSLVGDGYTFGSGTRLTVV.

V usage is TRBV11-2 and J usage is TRBJ2-7; no clear D. The germline V gene encodes CDR1 SGHAT and CDR2 FQNNGV. The CDR3 consists of 13 residues. V shed 2 bases and J shed 2 bases, with 7 bases lying between them. This CDR3 reads CASSLPETYEQYF. CDR3 DNA: TGTGCCAGCAGCTTACCCGAAACCTACGAGCAGTACTTC. Supplemented by reference TRBV11-2 and TRBJ2-7, the full variable domain reads EAGVAQSPRYKIIEKRQSVAFWCNPISGHATLYWYQQILGQGPKLLIQFQNNGVVDDSQLPKDRFSAERLKGVDSTLKIQPAKLEDSAVYLCASSLPETYEQYFGPGTRLTVT.

The chain employs TRBV28 and TRBJ1-4; D is unresolved. V was pared by 3 bases and J by 0 bases, with 2 bases between. This CDR3 has 13 residues. Germline CDR1 and CDR2: MDHEN and SYDVKM. The CDR3 DNA reads as TGTGCCAGCAGTTTCCCAACTAATGAAAAACTGTTTTTT. Its protein is CASSFPTNEKLFF.

V gene TRBV5-4 combines with J gene TRBJ1-2, with 8 nucleotides matching TRBD1. The trim removed 4 bases at V and 2 bases at J, leaving 1 base unmatched. The V gene's germline CDR1 is SGHNT and CDR2 YYREEE (reference sequence). The CDR3 runs to 13 residues. The CDR3 sequence: CASSNRGNYGYTF. The CDR3 nucleotides are TGTGCCAGCAGCAACAGGGGGAACTATGGCTACACCTTC.

The rearrangement uses TRBV6-1 and TRBJ1-2; a weak D match, TRBD1 (6 bases). V lost 4 bases to trimming and J lost 1 base, with 13 bases between them. The germline V gene has CDR1 MNHNS and CDR2 SASEGT. The CDR3 contains 15 residues. CDR3: CASSAILQGNYGYTF. The CDR3 region has the DNA TGTGCCAGCAGTGCGATTTTACAGGGTAACTATGGCTACACCTTC.

The J gene is TRBJ2-5, the V gene TRBV6-5, with 7 bases lining up with TRBD1. The germline gives CDR1 MNHEY, CDR2 SVGAGI. J gave up 2 bases and V 5 bases, and 8 bases lay outside the gene matches. This CDR3 has 15 amino acids. The CDR3 here is CASSRIGTAQETQYF. The CDR3 region has the DNA TGTGCCAGCAGTCGTATTGGGACAGCTCAAGAGACCCAGTACTTC.

This clone appeared once. CDR3 DNA: TGTGCCAGCAGCTTGTTGACAGGGGTCATGAACACTGAAGCTTTCTTT. Translated: CASSLLTGVMNTEAFF. The rearrangement uses TRBV7-9 and TRBJ1-1; 8 positions agree with TRBD1. The CDR3 is 16 amino acids. V was pared by 3 bases and J by 0 bases, with 6 bases of the junction left unmatched. In germline, CDR1 is SEHNR, CDR2 FQNEAQ (reference sequence).

V usage is TRBV7-2 and J usage is TRBJ2-1, with 9 bases lining up with TRBD2. The germline V gene has CDR1 SGHTA and CDR2 FQGNSA. Trimming cost V 5 bases and J 2 bases; bases outside gene matches: 13. The CDR3 covers 18 residues. The CDR3 protein is CASSPRIKRLAAYNEQFF. Written as DNA, the CDR3 is TGTGCCAGCAGCCCTAGGATTAAGAGACTAGCGGCCTACAATGAGCAGTTCTTC.

This chain links TRBV7-2 with TRBJ2-3; the D call may be TRBD1 or TRBD2 (6 bases each). V lost 4 bases and J lost 8, with 16 bases in between. From germline, CDR1 is SGHTA and CDR2 FQGNSA. This CDR3 has 14 residues. The CDR3 sequence: CASSSRSGAGTQYF. CDR3 DNA sequence: TGTGCCAGCAGCTCAAGGTCGGGGGCCGGTACGCAGTATTTT.

This clone was seen once. The genes are TRBV10-3 and TRBJ1-1, with D tentatively TRBD1 (5 bases). This CDR3 is 14 amino acids long. Trimming shortened V by 3 bases and J by 2 bases, and 10 bases separated the two germline ends. Germline V gene sequence: CDR1 ENHRY, CDR2 SYGVKD. The CDR3 region has the DNA TGTGCCATCAGTGAAACAGGACTAAACACTGAAGCTTTCTTT. Translation gives CAISETGLNTEAFF.

The chain couples TRBV29-1 to TRBJ2-5; D unresolved. Between the trimmed V and J ends, which lost 3 bases and 3 bases, there was a span of 8 bases. The germline CDR1 and CDR2 sequences are SQVTM and ANQGSEA. The CDR3 has 12 amino acids. The CDR3 sequence is CSVDYGKETQYF. CDR3 DNA sequence: TGCAGCGTTGACTACGGAAAAGAGACCCAGTACTTC. Complete variable domain (other parts from reference TRBV29-1 and TRBJ2-5): SAVISQKPSRDICQRGTSLTIQCQVDSQVTMMFWYRQQPGQSLTLIATANQGSEATYESGFVIDKFPISRPNLTFSTLTVSNMSPEDSSIYLCSVDYGKETQYFGPGTRLLVL.

On this clone itself: Other DNA sequences in the same sample also yield this CDR3. The V gene is TRBV30, the J gene TRBJ2-3; D ambiguous. The germline gives CDR1 GTSNPN, CDR2 SVGIG (reference sequence). V lost 2 bases to trimming and J lost 6 bases, with 9 bases between them. CDR3 length equals 12 residues. CDR3 DNA: TGTGCCTGGAGTTTGGTCCGGGATACGCAGTATTTT. It translates to CAWSLVRDTQYF.

The CDR3 DNA reads TGTGCCAGTAGCCAAACAGGGTTCGGACTGTTTTTT. Amino acid sequence: CASSQTGFGLFF. This chain connects TRBV19 to TRBJ1-4, with a tentative D call TRBD1 (6 bases). Germline V gene data show CDR1 as LNHDA and CDR2 as SQIVND (reference sequence). V lost 6 bases to trimming and J lost 13 bases, with 15 bases between them. The CDR3 length is 12 residues. The whole variable domain, remainder taken from reference TRBV19 and TRBJ1-4, is DGGITQSPKYLFRKEGQNVTLSCEQNLNHDAMYWYRQDPGQGLRLIYYSQIVNDFQKGDIAEGYSVSREKKESFPLTVTSAQKNPTAFYLCASSQTGFGLFFGSGTQLSVL.

This clone is a singleton in its sample. The gene calls are TRBV5-1 and TRBJ2-7; TRBD2 matches 10 bases. The CDR3 extends over 17 amino acids. Germline lookup yields CDR1 SGHRS and CDR2 YFSETQ. V shed 0 bases, J shed 3 bases, and the junction held 9 bases outside the gene matches. CDR3 sequence reads: CASSLESLAGDNYEQYF. The CDR3 DNA is TGCGCCAGCAGCTTGGAATCTCTAGCGGGAGACAACTACGAGCAGTACTTC.

CDR3 bases: TGTGCCAGCAGCACGGGGGGCGGATGGTTAAGAGAAGACGAGCAGTACTTC. Residues: CASSTGGGWLREDEQYF. The chain recombines TRBV7-9 with TRBJ2-7, with D possibly TRBD2 on 7 matching bases. The CDR3 runs to 17 residues. The germline gives CDR1 SEHNR, CDR2 FQNEAQ (reference sequence). Trimming shortened V by 5 bases and J by 5 bases, and 25 bases separated the two germline ends.

The J gene is TRBJ2-7, the V gene TRBV4-1; D gene unclear. Germline CDR1 and CDR2: MGHRA and YSYEKL. The CDR3 loop spans 16 amino acids. With 4 bases removed from V and 2 bases from J, the gap between germline ends came to 18 bases. As DNA, the CDR3 is TGCGCCAGCAGCCTCACAGAGGCCCCCGTCCCCTACGAGCAGTACTTC. This translates into CASSLTEAPVPYEQYF.

DNA of the CDR3: TGTGCCAGCAGCCAAGATCCGCTCTCTGGGGCCAACGTCCTGACTTTC. Its protein product is CASSQDPLSGANVLTF. V is TRBV14 and J is TRBJ2-6; D is undetermined. In germline, CDR1 is SGHDN, CDR2 FVKESK. CDR3 size: 16 residues. Trimming left V 0 bases short and J 0 bases short, with 6 bases between. The variable domain in full, with the rest retrieved from reference TRBV14 and TRBJ2-6, is EAGVTQFPSHSVIEKGQTVTLRCDPISGHDNLYWYRRVMGKEIKFLLHFVKESKQDESGMPNNRFLAERTGGTYSTLKVQPAELEDSGVYFCASSQDPLSGANVLTFGAGSRLTVL.

The chain is built from TRBV7-2 and TRBJ2-5; the D gene is possibly TRBD1 (5 bases). This CDR3 is built from 14 residues. Germline values: CDR1 SGHTA, CDR2 FQGNSA. The V gene lost 7 bases and the J gene lost 0 bases, with 12 bases spanning the gap. The CDR3 DNA follows: TGTGCCAGCACCCTGACAGCTAACCAAGAGACCCAGTACTTC. It translates to CASTLTANQETQYF.

The V and J genes are TRBV7-6 and TRBJ1-1; D uncertain. V was shortened by 6 bases and J by 2 bases, with 13 bases between the two germline ends. CDR1 is SGHVS and CDR2 is FNYEAQ in the germline V gene. The CDR3 length is 14 residues. The CDR3 sequence is CASSSRGSNTEAFF. CDR3 nucleotides: TGTGCCAGCAGTTCCCGTGGATCCAACACTGAAGCTTTCTTT.

This chain links TRBV2 with TRBJ2-6; the match to TRBD1 covers 7 bases. Looked up from germline, CDR1 is SNHLY and CDR2 is FYNNEI. V was pared by 6 bases and J by 3 bases, with 2 bases of the junction left unmatched. The CDR3 runs 14 residues. CDR3 protein: CASRGGRGANVLTF. In nucleotides, the CDR3 is TGTGCCAGCAGAGGGGGCCGTGGGGCCAACGTCCTGACTTTC.

This chain links TRBV28 with TRBJ2-1, with D possibly being TRBD1 (5 bases). Germline CDR1 MDHEN, CDR2 SYDVKM. V shed 2 bases and J shed 1 base, with 6 bases lying between them. This CDR3 comprises 14 residues. The CDR3 protein is CASSLRTSYNEQFF. As DNA, the CDR3 is TGTGCCAGCAGTTTAAGGACATCCTACAATGAGCAGTTCTTC.

The chain joins TRBV23-1 to TRBJ2-3; 9 nucleotides agree with TRBD1. TRBV23-1 is given ORF status, its function remaining uncertain. CDR3 size: 17 residues. The trim removed 4 bases at V and 2 bases at J, leaving 10 bases unmatched. The CDR3 is CASSRFGDREYTDTQYF. CDR3 sequence (DNA): TGCGCCAGCAGTCGGTTTGGGGACAGGGAGTACACAGATACGCAGTATTTT.

The gene calls are TRBV9 and TRBJ2-5; TRBD1 is a possible D gene (6 bases). This CDR3 spans 15 amino acids. V gave up 0 bases and J gave up 4 bases, with 13 bases separating them. Per the germline V gene, CDR1 is SGDLS and CDR2 is YYNGEE. The CDR3 here is CASSVAEGRGETQYF. CDR3 in DNA: TGTGCCAGCAGCGTAGCTGAGGGCAGGGGAGAGACCCAGTACTTC.

The J gene is TRBJ1-2, the V gene TRBV14; 12 bases match TRBD1. Germline lookup yields CDR1 SGHDN and CDR2 FVKESK. The CDR3 is 15 amino acids. The ends lost 4 bases at V and 5 bases at J; junction bases unmatched: 5. The CDR3 is CASSPRDRGRYGYTF. CDR3 nucleotides: TGTGCCAGCAGCCCGAGGGACAGGGGGCGGTATGGCTACACCTTC.

V is TRBV11-3 and J is TRBJ2-2, with unresolved D. The V gene's germline CDR1 is SGHNT and CDR2 YENEEA. CDR3 size: 15 residues. The V and J ends lost 5 bases and 1 base respectively, with 11 bases between them. The CDR3 nucleotides read TGTGCCAGCAGCCGTGGACGGGTGAACACCGGGGAGCTGTTTTTT. Translating gives CASSRGRVNTGELFF.

The chain joins TRBV30 to TRBJ2-2, with D perhaps TRBD1 or TRBD2 (5 bases each). The germline CDR1 and CDR2 sequences are GTSNPN and SVGIG (reference sequence). This CDR3 contains 15 residues. V was shortened by 1 base and J by 8 bases, with 17 bases between the two germline ends. The CDR3, as DNA: TGTGCCTGGAGTGCCATTCTGGGGGTGTCAGGGGAGCTGTTTTTT. As protein: CAWSAILGVSGELFF.

The V and J genes are TRBV6-6 and TRBJ2-1, with 7 bases fitting TRBD2. Germline CDR1 reads MNHNY; CDR2 reads SVGAGI (reference sequence). V lost 5 bases, J lost 7 bases, and 14 bases stayed unmatched. The CDR3 consists of 16 residues. The DNA of the CDR3 is TGTGCCAGCAGTAGCCTAGGCGGGAGTTTTAAAAATGAGCAGTTCTTC. Protein product: CASSSLGGSFKNEQFF.

The chain links TRBV29-1 to TRBJ2-1; TRBD2 matches 16 bases. The CDR3 contains 16 residues. V shed 5 bases and J 4 bases; nucleotides not matched to a gene: 5. Germline lookup yields CDR1 SQVTM and CDR2 ANQGSEA. The CDR3: CSVPGLAGGRYNEQFF. In DNA, the CDR3 is TGCAGCGTTCCGGGACTAGCGGGAGGGCGGTACAATGAGCAGTTCTTC.

The chain recombines TRBV5-1 with TRBJ1-1; 8 nucleotides match TRBD1. CDR1 is SGHRS, CDR2 YFSETQ, per germline. The CDR3 totals 14 residues. Trimming took 4 bases from V and 6 from J; bases not matched to a gene: 8. The DNA for the CDR3 is TGCGCCAGCAGCATGACAGGGGCGGGCCCTGAAGCTTTCTTT. Amino acids: CASSMTGAGPEAFF.